This paragraph covers one T cell receptor beta chain sequence. No antigen is known for it. The germline gives CDR1 LGHNA, CDR2 YSLEER. Trimming shortened V by 3 bases and J by 1 base, and 15 bases separated the two germline ends. The CDR3 length is 17 residues. The record originates from a study of T cells after yellow fever vaccination. Broader study findings: After the booster, nearly 98% of CD4 and 75% to 90% of CD8 primary-response clones were re-detected.

TCRdb re-called the 5' RACE reads through MiXCR, storing one row per CDR3 protein. The table has 320,000 or so distinct CDR3 sequences, 7% to 9% seen once. V and J are TRBV4-3 and TRBJ1-4; D perhaps matches TRBD1 (6 bases). This sequence was found in a man between 18 and 35 years old who received the YFV17D yellow fever vaccine. This specimen consisted of PBMCs, obtained more than 40 days after the first yellow fever vaccination. This chain's CDR3 is CASSQASGTRTNEKLFF. In DNA, the CDR3 is TGCGCCAGCAGCCAGGCTAGCGGGACAAGAACTAATGAAAAACTGTTTTTT.